What follows describes a single T cell receptor (beta chain). Its antigen is unknown. These data originate in a study of cytomegalovirus exposure and HLA in healthy donors. Overall study: Earlier results showed 90 million to 130 million unique TCR beta sequences derived from 150 million to 200 million T cells.

Use of 60 Vbeta and 13 Jbeta primers characterized the PCR. Profiling relied on immunoSEQ multiplex PCR, and the TCRdb table lists in-frame clones only, not all of them. The sample has around 300,000 clones; about 90% are singletons. CDR1 and CDR2 from the germline V gene are SEHNR and FQNEAQ (reference sequence). This CDR3 is built from 16 residues. V gave up 8 bases and J gave up 5 bases; unmatched junction bases: 15. Findings and caveats of the study: Later analysis showed most CMV-associated TCR beta chains appearing HLA-restricted. In all likelihood, a cluster of highly shared sequence variants was a sequencing artifact. According to an earlier analysis, most TCR beta V segments yielded productive rearrangements about 87% or about 30% of the time.

The chain couples TRBV7-9 to TRBJ2-4; TRBD2 aligns across 7 bases. This clonotype was sampled from a woman between 18 and 29 years old in good health and CMV-seronegative. Sequenced sample: PBMCs. CDR3 loop: CASAGDTRRAENIQYF. DNA for the CDR3: TGTGCCAGCGCGGGGGATACTAGGCGTGCTGAAAACATTCAGTACTTC.